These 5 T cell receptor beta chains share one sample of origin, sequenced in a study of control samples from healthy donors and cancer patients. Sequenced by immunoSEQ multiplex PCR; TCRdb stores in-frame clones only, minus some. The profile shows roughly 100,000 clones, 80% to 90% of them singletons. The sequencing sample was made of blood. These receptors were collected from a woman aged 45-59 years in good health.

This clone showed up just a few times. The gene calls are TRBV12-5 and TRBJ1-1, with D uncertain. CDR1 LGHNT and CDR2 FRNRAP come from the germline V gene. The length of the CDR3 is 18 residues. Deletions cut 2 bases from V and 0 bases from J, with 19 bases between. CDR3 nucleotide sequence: TGTGCTAGTGGTTTGAAAAGCCCTCGGCCCGACATGAACACTGAAGCTTTCTTT. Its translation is CASGLKSPRPDMNTEAFF.

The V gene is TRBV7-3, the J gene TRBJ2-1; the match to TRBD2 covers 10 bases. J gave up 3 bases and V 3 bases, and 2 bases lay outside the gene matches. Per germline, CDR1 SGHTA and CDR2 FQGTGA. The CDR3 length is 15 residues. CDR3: CASSFRLAGYNEQFF. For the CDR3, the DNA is TGTGCCAGCAGCTTCCGACTAGCGGGCTACAATGAGCAGTTCTTC.

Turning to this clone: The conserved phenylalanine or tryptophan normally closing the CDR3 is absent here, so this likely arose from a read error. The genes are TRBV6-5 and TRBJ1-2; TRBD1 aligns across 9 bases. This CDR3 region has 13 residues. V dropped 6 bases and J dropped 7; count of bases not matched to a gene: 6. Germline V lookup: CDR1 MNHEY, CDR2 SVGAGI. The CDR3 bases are TGTGCCAGCAGCAAGGGACAGGGACTTGGCTACACCATC. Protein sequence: CASSKGQGLGYTI.

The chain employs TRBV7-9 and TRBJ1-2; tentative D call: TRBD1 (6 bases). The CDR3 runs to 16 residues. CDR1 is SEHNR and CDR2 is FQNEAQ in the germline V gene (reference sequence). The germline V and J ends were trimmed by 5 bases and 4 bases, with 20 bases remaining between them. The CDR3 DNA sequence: TGTGCCAGCAGCCTTCCCCGAGGGGGGGGCACCTATGGCTACACCTTC. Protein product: CASSLPRGGGTYGYTF.

The CDR3 nucleotides are TGTGCCAGCTCTACCTCAGGGACCTACTACGAGCAGTACTTC. The encoded protein is CASSTSGTYYEQYF. V and J are TRBV18 and TRBJ2-7; D tentatively reads TRBD1 or TRBD2 (5 bases each). Deletions cut 6 bases from V and 3 bases from J, with 15 bases between. The CDR3 extends over 14 amino acids. From germline, CDR1 is KGHSH and CDR2 LQKENI.